This TCR beta chain was sequenced in a study of blood T cell repertoires in COVID-19. Turning to the study itself: COVID-19 samples collected from the United States, Italy and Spain covered acute and convalescent phases. T cells, B-cell-depleted T cells, or PBMCs supplied cDNA or gDNA.

Original processing methods: Cell counts per sample came from amplifying reference gene primers. The protocol was immunoSEQ multiplex PCR, while the TCRdb copy is restricted to in-frame clones and leaves out a portion. D and trimming were read from the DNA, whereas the V and J calls and clone size are those reported in that table. The repertoire holds about 190,000 clones, with over 75% as singletons. V was pared by 4 bases and J by 2 bases, with 5 bases of the junction left unmatched. This CDR3 spans 14 amino acids. Germline V gene lookup returns CDR1 GTSNPN and CDR2 SVGIG (reference sequence). The specimen sequenced was peripheral blood. The J gene is TRBJ2-7, the V gene TRBV30; 10 bases align to TRBD2. This TCR came from a woman older than 75 with active or convalescent COVID-19. The CDR3 region is CAWTPGLAPYEQYF. The CDR3 nucleotides are TGTGCCTGGACCCCGGGACTAGCGCCCTACGAGCAGTACTTC.